The rows below give T cell receptor beta chains drawn from one sample of a study of T cell responses to AZD1222 COVID-19 vaccine. Using immunoSEQ multiplex PCR, the repertoire was profiled, and TCRdb retains in-frame clones only, with some absent. The profile shows fewer than 110,000 clones, about 90% of them singletons. Source: peripheral blood, taken on day 0 of AZD1222 vaccination. The receptors were sampled from an adult in good health. Both conserved end residues are part of each CDR3. The order of the fields is J gene, V gene, clone size, D gene, CDR3 DNA, CDR3 protein. D genes are given only for firm matches. The size of a clone is reported for some rows only, either as once, few or many, or as a class for expanded clones.

>TRBJ1-1|TRBV10-3|.|.
TGTGCCATCAGTGAGCCCTTCGGAACTGAAGCTTTCTTT
CAISEPFGTEAFF
>TRBJ2-7|TRBV30|.|.
TGTGCCTGGAGTGTACAAGGTTCCGGGCAGTACTTC
CAWSVQGSGQYF
>TRBJ1-1|TRBV9|.|.
TGTGCCAGCAGCGATGGGGATAACATGAACACTGAAGCTTTCTTT
CASSDGDNMNTEAFF
>TRBJ1-5|TRBV28|.|.
TGTGCCAGCAGCACCCGACATGCCGATCAGCCCCAGCATTTT
CASSTRHADQPQHF
>TRBJ1-6|TRBV7-9|.|.
TGTGCCAGCAGCCCCGGGGCTTGGGATTCACCCCTCCACTTT
CASSPGAWDSPLHF
>TRBJ1-4|TRBV19|.|TRBD1
TGTGCCACCCGATTGGGACAGGGAGGTGAAAAACTGTTTTTT
CATRLGQGGEKLFF
>TRBJ2-2|TRBV5-1|.|TRBD2
TGCGCCAGCAGCTTGGCGGGACTATTCTCGAACACCGGGGAGCTGTTTTTT
CASSLAGLFSNTGELFF
>TRBJ2-3|TRBV10-3|.|.
TGTGCCATCAGCACCGTGGCAGATACGCAGTATTTT
CAISTVADTQYF
>TRBJ2-2|TRBV19|.|.
TGTGCCACATCGGGACTTTCGAGGGGGGAGCTGTTTTTT
CATSGLSRGELFF
>TRBJ1-2|TRBV18|once|TRBD1
TGTGCCAGCTCACCGGGACAGGAGGATGGCTACACCTTC
CASSPGQEDGYTF
>TRBJ2-3|TRBV6-4|.|.
TGTGCCAGCAGTGACTCGAGGCAGGTCGGGAGCACAGATACGCAGTATTTT
CASSDSRQVGSTDTQYF
>TRBJ2-7|TRBV27|.|TRBD2
TGTGCCAGCAGTACCACCGGGACTAGCGGGTACGAGCAGTACTTC
CASSTTGTSGYEQYF
>TRBJ2-1|TRBV28|.|.
TGTGCCAGCAGCTCCACAGGGAGCTCCTACAATGAGCAGTTCTTC
CASSSTGSSYNEQFF
>TRBJ2-3|TRBV2|.|.
TGTGCCAGCAGTGCCCCAGTTTCCCCAGATACGCAGTATTTT
CASSAPVSPDTQYF
>TRBJ2-2|TRBV29-1|.|TRBD2
TGCAGCGTTGAAGAAGCGGGGGGATTCACCGGGGAGCTGTTTTTT
CSVEEAGGFTGELFF
>TRBJ1-1|TRBV29-1|.|.
TGCAGCGTTGATTTGGGAAACACTGAAGCTTTCTTT
CSVDLGNTEAFF
>TRBJ1-5|TRBV7-9|.|TRBD1
TGTGCCAGCAGCCGACAGGGGAATCAGCCCCAGCATTTT
CASSRQGNQPQHF
>TRBJ1-1|TRBV4-2|.|.
TGTGCCAGCAGCCAAGAAGAGGTAGGGACTGAAGCTTTCTTT
CASSQEEVGTEAFF
>TRBJ2-7|TRBV12-5|few|TRBD1
TGTGCTAGTGGTTTGGGAGACAGGGGGAACGAGCAGTACTTC
CASGLGDRGNEQYF
>TRBJ2-5|TRBV19|once|TRBD1
TGTGCCAGTAATCAAGGACAGGGGGCTGGAGAGACCCAGTACTTC
CASNQGQGAGETQYF
>TRBJ1-3|TRBV5-5|.|TRBD1
TGTGCCAGCAGCTGGGGACAGTCCGGAAACACCATATATTTT
CASSWGQSGNTIYF
>TRBJ2-3|TRBV23-1|few|.
TGCGCCAGCAGTCAATCCGATTTGGGCACAGATACGCAGTATTTT
CASSQSDLGTDTQYF
>TRBJ2-5|TRBV7-2|.|TRBD2
TGTGCCAGCAGCGAGGGACTAGCGGGAGGAAGTGAGACCCAGTACTTC
CASSEGLAGGSETQYF
>TRBJ2-5|TRBV4-1|once|TRBD1
TGCGCCAGCAGCCAAGATGTCACAGGGGGAGGCCTTCCCCGAGAGACCCAGTACTTC
CASSQDVTGGGLPRETQYF